Following are 2 T cell receptor beta chains from one sample sequenced in a study of T cells in Graves' hyperthyroidism and ophthalmopathy. The CDR3 regions of TCR beta were amplified from RNA transcripts. A first-round RT-PCR of the TCR CDR3 used the HTBI primer set. From the multiplex PCR reads, TCRdb called clonotypes with MiXCR, one entry per CDR3 protein. Counted here are approximately 500,000 distinct CDR3 sequences, about 45% occurring once; the ten biggest clones make up roughly 8.2%. The material sequenced was peripheral blood or thyroid tissue (not recorded which). These receptors originate from a woman aged 18-29 years with Graves' hyperthyroidism.

CDR3 residues: CSARGEAGSYEQYF. CDR3 sequence (DNA): TGCAGTGCTAGAGGAGAGGCGGGGTCCTACGAGCAGTACTTC. J is TRBJ2-7 and V is TRBV20-1, with D possibly matching TRBD2 (6 bases). There are 14 residues in the CDR3. Germline lookup yields CDR1 DFQATT and CDR2 SNEGSKA (reference sequence). With 1 base removed from V and 1 base from J, the gap between germline ends came to 11 bases.

The V call is TRBV10-3, the J call TRBJ1-5; D is undetermined. CDR1 is ENHRY, CDR2 SYGVKD, per germline. The CDR3 consists of 13 residues. V lost 5 bases, J lost 11 bases, and 16 bases lay in between. CDR3 amino acids: CAISPTSGRAQHF. The CDR3 DNA sequence: TGTGCCATCAGTCCGACTAGCGGGAGGGCCCAGCATTTT.